The present entry profiles one T cell receptor (beta chain) with its context. The source of the sample is a study of cytotoxic CD8 clonotypes in ibrutinib-treated CLL. Study in general: Responses comprised some 24 partial and 2 complete; at median approximately six years, 14 remained remitted and roughly 12 progressed.

V gave up 2 bases and J gave up 3 bases, with 10 bases separating them. Germline V gives CDR1 KGHSH, CDR2 LQKENI. The CDR3 covers 14 residues. Measured with immunoSEQ multiplex PCR; TCRdb has only the in-frame clones, and not every one. In the table there are 150,000 or so clones, 75% to 85% of which are singletons. This clonotype originated in a human donor with chronic lymphocytic leukemia. The input for sequencing was PBMCs, taken after 36 months of ibrutinib treatment. V gene TRBV18 combines with J gene TRBJ1-1; no definite D call. The CDR3 sequence: CASSPKAGDTEAFF. CDR3 sequence (DNA): TGTGCCAGCTCACCAAAGGCCGGAGACACTGAAGCTTTCTTT. The whole variable domain, filled in from reference TRBV18 and TRBJ1-1, reads NAGVMQNPRHLVRRRGQEARLRCSPMKGHSHVYWYRQLPEEGLKFMVYLQKENIIDESGMPKERFSAEFPKEGPSILRIQQVVRGDSAAYFCASSPKAGDTEAFFGQGTRLTVV.